Described below is a single T cell receptor (beta chain) sequence and its context. The antigen this receptor binds is unknown. Base qualities are not provided; no much larger clone lies one nucleotide away. This sample stems from a study of blood T cell repertoires in COVID-19 (dated by TCRdb to the early 2020s). With respect to the entire study: Collaborator samples came from the United States, Italy and Spain and covered acute and convalescent phases of COVID-19. The repertoires were made available in a free public database intended to serve as a resource for research on the immune response to SARS-CoV-2. A de-identified subject ID, COVID-19 status, age in years and sex were almost always included in the sample metadata. The samples were drawn from two sources: the first 160 participants of the ongoing ImmuneRACE study, and 1,000 to 1,500 subjects contributed by 6 global collaborators. Deeply sampled blood TCRbeta repertoires from subjects exposed to, actively infected with, or recovered from COVID-19 were included in the dataset. Where available, HLA class I and class II types were taken from metadata supplied by the sample provider and were not determined by assay-based typing. The material from the prospective study consisted of cDNA or gDNA derived from T cells, B-cell-depleted T cells, or PBMCs.

From the germline V gene (reference sequence), CDR1 is LNHNV and CDR2 is YYDKDF. The CDR3 has 13 amino acids, counting the end cysteine and phenylalanine. Left in the record is the CDR3 DNA by itself, 39 bases read in frame from the first base. The V end loses 0 bases and the J end loses 7 bases, and a stretch of 6 bases separates them. Whole blood was collected in K2EDTA tubes by collaborating institutions according to the institutions' own protocols. For TCRbeta analysis, collaborator samples were shipped as frozen whole blood, as isolated PBMCs, or as DNA extracted from either sample type. Points the paper makes about the study in general: The amount of clinical and demographic metadata varied by source and participant and was provided uncurated.

TCRbeta CDR3 regions were amplified from genomic DNA by means of the immunoSEQ Assay, a bias-controlled multiplex PCR. From the authors' description of their analysis: The number of nucleated cells in each sample was estimated by amplification of reference gene primers within the assay. To quantify the absolute abundance of each unique TCRbeta CDR3 rearrangement, sequence reads were collapsed and filtered. For each sample, productive Simpson clonality was calculated as the square root of Simpson's diversity index across productive rearrangements. TCRdb's version of the immuneACCESS table is confined to in-frame rearrangements and falls short of the full clone set. An unresolved V gene accounts for under half of the shortfall where checked; the remainder is of unknown origin. That table gives V, J and clone size, and the DNA gave D and trimming. In all, the sample holds 100,000 or so clones, and about four fifths of those were seen once. Around 10% of the sample goes to the ten largest clones.

The receptor was isolated from a woman between 70 and 85 years old with acute or convalescent COVID-19. The rearranged segments are TRBV15 and TRBJ2-2; no confident D gene assignment can be made. The material sequenced was peripheral blood. At the DNA level, the sequence is TGTGCCACCAGCAGAGATTTTAGCGGGGAGCTGTTTTTT. Translated, it gives CATSRDFSGELFF.